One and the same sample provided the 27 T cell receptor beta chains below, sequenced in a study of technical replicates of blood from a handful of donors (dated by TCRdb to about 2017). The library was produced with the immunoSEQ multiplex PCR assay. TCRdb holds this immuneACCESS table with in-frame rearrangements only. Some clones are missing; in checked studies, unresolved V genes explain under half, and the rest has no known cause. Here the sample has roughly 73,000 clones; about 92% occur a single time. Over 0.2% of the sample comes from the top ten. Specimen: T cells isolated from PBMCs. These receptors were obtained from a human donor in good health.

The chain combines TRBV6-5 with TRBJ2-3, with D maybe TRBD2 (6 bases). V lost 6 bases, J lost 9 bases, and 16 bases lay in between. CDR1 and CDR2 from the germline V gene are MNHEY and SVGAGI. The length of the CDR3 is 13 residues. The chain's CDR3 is CASSPGLPGTQYF. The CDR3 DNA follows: TGTGCCAGCAGCCCCGGACTACCTGGCACGCAGTATTTT.

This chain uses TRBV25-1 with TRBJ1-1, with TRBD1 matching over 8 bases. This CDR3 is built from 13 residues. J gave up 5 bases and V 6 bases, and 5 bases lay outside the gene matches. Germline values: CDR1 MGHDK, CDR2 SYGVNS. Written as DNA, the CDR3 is TGTGCCAGCAGACGCAGGGGGCGGACTGAAGCTTTCTTT. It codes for CASRRRGRTEAFF.

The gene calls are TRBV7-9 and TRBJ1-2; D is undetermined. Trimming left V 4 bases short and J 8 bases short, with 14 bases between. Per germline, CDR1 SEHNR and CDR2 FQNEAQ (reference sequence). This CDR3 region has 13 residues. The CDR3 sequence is CASSSAVLSGYTF. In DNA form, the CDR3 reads TGTGCCAGCAGCTCTGCGGTCCTCTCGGGCTACACCTTC.

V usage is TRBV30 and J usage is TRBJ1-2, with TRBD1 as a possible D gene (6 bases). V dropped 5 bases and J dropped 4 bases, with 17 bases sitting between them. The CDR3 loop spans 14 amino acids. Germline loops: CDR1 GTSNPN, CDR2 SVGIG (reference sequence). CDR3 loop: CAWAGQGTSYGYTF. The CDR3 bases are TGTGCCTGGGCCGGGCAGGGGACGAGCTATGGCTACACCTTC.

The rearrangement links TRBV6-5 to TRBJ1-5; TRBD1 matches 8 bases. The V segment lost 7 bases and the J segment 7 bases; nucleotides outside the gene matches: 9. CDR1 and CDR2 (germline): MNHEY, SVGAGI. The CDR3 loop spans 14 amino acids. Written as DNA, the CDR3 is TGTGCCAGCAAACCCGACAGGGGTCGACAGCCCCAGCATTTT. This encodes CASKPDRGRQPQHF.

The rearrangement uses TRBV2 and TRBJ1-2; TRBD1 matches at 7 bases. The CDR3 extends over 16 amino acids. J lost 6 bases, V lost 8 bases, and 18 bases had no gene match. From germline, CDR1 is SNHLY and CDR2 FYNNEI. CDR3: CASFGRTGALHNGYTF. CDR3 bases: TGTGCCAGCTTTGGTCGAACAGGGGCCCTTCACAATGGCTACACCTTC.

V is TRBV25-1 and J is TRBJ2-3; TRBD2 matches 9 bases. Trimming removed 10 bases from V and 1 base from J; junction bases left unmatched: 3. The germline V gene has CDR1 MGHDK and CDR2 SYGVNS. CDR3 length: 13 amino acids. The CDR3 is CATWTSGTDTQYF. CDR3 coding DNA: TGTGCCACCTGGACTAGCGGCACAGATACGCAGTATTTT.

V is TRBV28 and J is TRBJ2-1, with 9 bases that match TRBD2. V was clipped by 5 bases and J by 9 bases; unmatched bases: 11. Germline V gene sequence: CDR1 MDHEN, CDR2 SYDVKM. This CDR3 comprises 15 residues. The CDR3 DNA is TGTGCCAGCAGTCACGGGAATAGCGGGAGTAGTGAGCAGTTCTTC. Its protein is CASSHGNSGSSEQFF.

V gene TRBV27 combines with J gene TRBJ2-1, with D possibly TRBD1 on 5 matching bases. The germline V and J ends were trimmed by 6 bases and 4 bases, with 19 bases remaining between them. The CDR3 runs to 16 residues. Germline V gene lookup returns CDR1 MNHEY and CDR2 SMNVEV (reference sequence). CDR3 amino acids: CASSPGWGEAYNEQFF. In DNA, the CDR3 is TGTGCCAGCAGCCCCGGGTGGGGCGAAGCGTACAATGAGCAGTTCTTC.

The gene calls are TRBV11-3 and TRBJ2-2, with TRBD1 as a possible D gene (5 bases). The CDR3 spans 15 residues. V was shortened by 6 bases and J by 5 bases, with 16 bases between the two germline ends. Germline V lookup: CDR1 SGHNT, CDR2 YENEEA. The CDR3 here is CASRALGRGTGELFF. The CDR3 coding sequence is TGTGCCAGCAGGGCCTTGGGGCGTGGGACCGGGGAGCTGTTTTTT.

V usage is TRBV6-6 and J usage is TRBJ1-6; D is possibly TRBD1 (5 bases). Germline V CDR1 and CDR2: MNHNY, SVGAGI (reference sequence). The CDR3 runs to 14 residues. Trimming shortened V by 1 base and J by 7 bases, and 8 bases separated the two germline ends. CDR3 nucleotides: TGTGCCAGCAGTTACTTAGGACAAAATTCACCCCTCCACTTT. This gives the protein CASSYLGQNSPLHF.

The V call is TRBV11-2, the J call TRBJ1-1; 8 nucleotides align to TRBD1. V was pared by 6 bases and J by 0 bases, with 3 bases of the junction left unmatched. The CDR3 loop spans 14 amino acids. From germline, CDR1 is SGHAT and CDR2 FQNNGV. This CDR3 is CASSRQGLNTEAFF. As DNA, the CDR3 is TGTGCCAGCAGTAGACAGGGGTTGAACACTGAAGCTTTCTTT.

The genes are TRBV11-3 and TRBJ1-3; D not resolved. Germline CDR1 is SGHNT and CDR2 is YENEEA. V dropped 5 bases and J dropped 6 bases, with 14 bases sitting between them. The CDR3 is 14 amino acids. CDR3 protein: CASSRGLLSNTIYF. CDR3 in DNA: TGTGCCAGCAGCCGAGGACTTCTTTCAAACACCATATATTTT.

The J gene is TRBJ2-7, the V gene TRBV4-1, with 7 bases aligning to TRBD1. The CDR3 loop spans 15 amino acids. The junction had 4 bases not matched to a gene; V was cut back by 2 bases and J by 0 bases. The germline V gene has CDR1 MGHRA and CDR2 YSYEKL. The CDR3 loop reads CASSQTGQRSYEQYF. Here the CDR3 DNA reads TGCGCCAGCAGCCAAACGGGACAGCGCTCCTACGAGCAGTACTTC.

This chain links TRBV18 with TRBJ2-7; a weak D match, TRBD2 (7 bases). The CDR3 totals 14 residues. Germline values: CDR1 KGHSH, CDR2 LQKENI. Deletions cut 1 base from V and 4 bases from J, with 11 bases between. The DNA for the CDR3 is TGTGCCAGCTCACCACAGGGGGGGGGTTACGAGCAGTACTTC. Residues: CASSPQGGGYEQYF.

CDR3 residues: CASSFAWGGETQYF. CDR3 bases: TGCGCCAGCAGCTTCGCCTGGGGCGGAGAGACCCAGTACTTC. The J gene is TRBJ2-5, the V gene TRBV5-1, with D possibly TRBD1 on 5 matching bases. Between the trimmed V and J ends, which lost 2 bases and 4 bases, there was a span of 12 bases. CDR3 length: 14 residues. CDR1 and CDR2 from the germline V gene are SGHRS and YFSETQ.

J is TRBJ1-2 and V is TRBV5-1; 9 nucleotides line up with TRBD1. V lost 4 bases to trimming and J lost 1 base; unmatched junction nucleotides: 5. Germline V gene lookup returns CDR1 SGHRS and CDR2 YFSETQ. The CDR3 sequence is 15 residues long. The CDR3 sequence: CASSEGTGFNYGYTF. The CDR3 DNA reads TGCGCCAGCAGCGAAGGGACAGGGTTTAACTATGGCTACACCTTC.

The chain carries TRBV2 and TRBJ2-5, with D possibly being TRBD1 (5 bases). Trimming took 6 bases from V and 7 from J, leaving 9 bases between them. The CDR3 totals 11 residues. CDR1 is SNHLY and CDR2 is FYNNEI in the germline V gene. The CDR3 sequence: CASSPQGTQYF. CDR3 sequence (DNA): TGTGCCAGCAGCCCCCAGGGGACCCAGTACTTC.

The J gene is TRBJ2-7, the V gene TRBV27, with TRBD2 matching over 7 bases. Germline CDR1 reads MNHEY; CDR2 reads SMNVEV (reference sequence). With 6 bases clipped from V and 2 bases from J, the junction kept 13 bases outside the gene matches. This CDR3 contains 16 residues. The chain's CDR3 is CASSPQRASGAYEQYF. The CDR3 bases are TGTGCCAGCAGCCCGCAACGGGCTAGCGGAGCCTACGAGCAGTACTTC.

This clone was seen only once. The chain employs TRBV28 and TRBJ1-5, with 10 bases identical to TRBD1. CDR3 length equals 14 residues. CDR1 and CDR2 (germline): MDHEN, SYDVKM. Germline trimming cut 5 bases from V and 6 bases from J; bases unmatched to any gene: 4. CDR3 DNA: TGTGCCAGCAGTCCCGGGACAGGGGTTCAGCCCCAGCATTTT. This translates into CASSPGTGVQPQHF.

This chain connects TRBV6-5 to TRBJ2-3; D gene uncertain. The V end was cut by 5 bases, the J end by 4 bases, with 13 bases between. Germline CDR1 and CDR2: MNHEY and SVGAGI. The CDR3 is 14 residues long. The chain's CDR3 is CASSLRGESDTQYF. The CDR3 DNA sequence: TGTGCCAGCAGTCTCAGAGGAGAGTCAGATACGCAGTATTTT.

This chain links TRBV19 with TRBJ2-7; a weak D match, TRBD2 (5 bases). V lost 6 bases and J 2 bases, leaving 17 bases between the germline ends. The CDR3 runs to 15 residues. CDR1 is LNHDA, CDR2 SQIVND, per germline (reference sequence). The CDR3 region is CASSPHSVIPYEQYF. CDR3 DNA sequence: TGTGCCAGTAGCCCCCATAGCGTCATCCCCTACGAGCAGTACTTC.

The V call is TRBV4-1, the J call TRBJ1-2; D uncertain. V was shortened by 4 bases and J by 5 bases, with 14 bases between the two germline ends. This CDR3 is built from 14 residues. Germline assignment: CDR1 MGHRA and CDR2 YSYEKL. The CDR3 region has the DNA TGCGCCAGCAGCCCGACGGCGACGGGGTATGGCTACACCTTC. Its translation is CASSPTATGYGYTF.

The CDR3 bases are TGTGCCAGCAGCTTTGGGACAGGGCGCACAGATACGCAGTATTTT. Translation gives CASSFGTGRTDTQYF. The V and J genes are TRBV7-3 and TRBJ2-3; 9 nucleotides align to TRBD1. V lost 3 bases, J lost 1 base, and 2 bases stayed unmatched. CDR1 SGHTA and CDR2 FQGTGA come from the germline V gene. The CDR3 is 15 residues long.

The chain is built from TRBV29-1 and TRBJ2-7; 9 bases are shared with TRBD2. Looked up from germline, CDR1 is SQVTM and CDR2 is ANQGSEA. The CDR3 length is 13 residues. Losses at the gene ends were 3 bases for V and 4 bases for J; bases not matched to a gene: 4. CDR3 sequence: CSVDLAGQYEQYF. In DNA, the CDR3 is TGCAGCGTTGATCTAGCGGGGCAATACGAGCAGTACTTC.

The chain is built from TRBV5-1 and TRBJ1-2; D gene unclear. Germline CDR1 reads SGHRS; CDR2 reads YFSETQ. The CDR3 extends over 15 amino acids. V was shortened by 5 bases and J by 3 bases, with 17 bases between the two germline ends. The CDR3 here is CASSSTGRSYYGYTF. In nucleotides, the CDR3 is TGCGCCAGCAGTTCCACCGGTAGGAGCTACTATGGCTACACCTTC.

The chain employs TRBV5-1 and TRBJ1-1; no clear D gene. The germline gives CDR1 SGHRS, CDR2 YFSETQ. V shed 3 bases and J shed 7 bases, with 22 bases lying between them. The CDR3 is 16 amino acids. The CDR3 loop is CASSSAAGTERLEAFF. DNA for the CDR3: TGCGCCAGCAGCTCGGCGGCGGGAACCGAGCGCCTTGAAGCTTTCTTT.